Below are 9 T cell receptor beta chains sequenced from a single sample in a study of human T cells and chemical hapten exposure. TCRdb itself ran the RACE reads through MiXCR, one entry per CDR3 protein. The top ten hold approximately 6.7% of the sample, which has over 40,000 distinct CDR3 sequences, about 3.5% seen once. As to time point: patch test 2, 6 weeks after DPC sensitization. Sample treatment: therapeutic diphenylcyclopropenone sensitization with weekly scalp DPC. The sequenced sample was whole blood, obtained in connection with sensitization to the hapten diphenylcyclopropenone (DPC). These receptors all stem from a man between 40 and 49 years old with alopecia areata. Some clones in this sample may be carry-over from other donors' samples.

V and J are TRBV2 and TRBJ2-7; 7 bases are a match to TRBD1. Germline CDR1 is SNHLY and CDR2 is FYNNEI. This CDR3 is built from 14 residues. The trim removed 6 bases at V and 3 bases at J, leaving 8 bases unmatched. The CDR3, as DNA: TGTGCCAGCAGGCCAACGGGGACAGTCTACGAGCAGTACTTC. The encoded protein is CASRPTGTVYEQYF.

This clonotype was recorded many times. The chain carries TRBV28 and TRBJ1-5, with D uncertain. Germline values: CDR1 MDHEN, CDR2 SYDVKM. The germline V and J ends were trimmed by 2 bases and 0 bases, with 8 bases remaining between them. The CDR3 consists of 15 residues. CDR3 protein: CASSLLTLSNQPQHF. CDR3 DNA: TGTGCCAGCAGTTTACTGACACTTAGCAATCAGCCCCAGCATTTT.

This clonotype was counted ten times or more. J is TRBJ2-7 and V is TRBV4-1, with D hard to call. This CDR3 is built from 12 residues. Trimming took off 1 base at V and 5 bases at J, with 6 bases between the two ends. Germline assignment: CDR1 MGHRA and CDR2 YSYEKL. The CDR3 nucleotides read TGCGCCAGCAGCCAAGTAAATAACGAGCAGTACTTC. This translates into CASSQVNNEQYF.

This clonotype was counted at least ten times. The chain couples TRBV12-3 or TRBV12-4 to TRBJ2-1; 7 nucleotides match TRBD2. J lost 5 bases, V lost 5 bases, and 9 bases had no gene match. CDR3 length equals 15 residues. In DNA form, the CDR3 reads TGTGCCAGCAGTCCCCCTAGCGGCACTAACAATGAGCAGTTCTTC. Its translation is CASSPPSGTNNEQFF.

In its sample, this clonotype was seen a few times. The CDR3 protein is CASSLRQGFSPEAFF. For the CDR3, the DNA is TGTGCCAGCAGCTTACGACAGGGGTTTAGCCCTGAAGCTTTCTTT. The gene calls are TRBV5-6 and TRBJ1-1; 8 bases are a match to TRBD1. Germline CDR1 SGHDT, CDR2 YYEEEE. V lost 2 bases, J lost 6 bases, and 9 bases stayed unmatched. The CDR3 loop spans 15 amino acids. Full variable domain (outside the CDR3, taken from reference TRBV5-6 and TRBJ1-1): DAGVTQSPTHLIKTRGQQVTLRCSPKSGHDTVSWYQQALGQGPQFIFQYYEEEERQRGNFPDRFSGHQFPNYSSELNVNALLLGDSALYLCASSLRQGFSPEAFFGQGTRLTVV.

In its sample, this clonotype was seen many times. The rearrangement uses TRBV20-1 and TRBJ1-1, with 7 bases matching TRBD1. CDR1 DFQATT and CDR2 SNEGSKA come from the germline V gene (reference sequence). The trim removed 5 bases at V and 0 bases at J, leaving 3 bases unmatched. The CDR3 has 13 residues. CDR3 DNA sequence: TGCAGTGCTCCACAGGGGATGAACACTGAAGCTTTCTTT. Its translation: CSAPQGMNTEAFF.

This clonotype has at least ten counts. The chain has TRBV6-6 and TRBJ1-5; possible D gene TRBD1, 6 bases. The CDR3 consists of 15 residues. Germline-derived CDR1 and CDR2 are MNHNY and SVGAGI (reference sequence). V was pared by 3 bases and J by 2 bases, with 11 bases between. The CDR3 nucleotides are TGTGCCAGCAGTTATTCAGGGGTTGGCAATCAGCCCCAGCATTTT. Residues: CASSYSGVGNQPQHF.

This clonotype was detected only a few times. This rearrangement joins TRBV6-2 or TRBV6-3 to TRBJ1-5, with D perhaps TRBD1 (5 bases). Trimming removed 0 bases at V and 1 base at J, with 10 bases between. The CDR3 length is 16 residues. From germline, CDR1 is MNHEY and CDR2 SVGEGT. The CDR3 nucleotides are TGTGCCAGCAGTTACTCGAGCCAGGGCAGCAATCAGCCCCAGCATTTT. Its protein is CASSYSSQGSNQPQHF.

There are many counts of this clonotype. The chain joins TRBV19 to TRBJ1-1, with D hard to call. The CDR3 totals 14 residues. Germline CDR1 is LNHDA and CDR2 is SQIVND (reference sequence). The V end was cut by 3 bases, the J end by 0 bases, with 8 bases between. The CDR3 loop is CASSISLMNTEAFF. The CDR3 coding sequence is TGTGCCAGTAGTATCAGCCTCATGAACACTGAAGCTTTCTTT.